One sample yielded the 5 T cell receptor beta chains listed below, sequenced in a study of immune cell composition in non-small cell lung cancer. Data came from immunoSEQ multiplex PCR; TCRdb stores just in-frame clones and leaves some out. Here the sample spans some 13,000 clones, about 70% being singletons. Sequenced: lung tumor tissue. The origin of the receptors is a human donor with non-small cell lung cancer.

This clone was observed a few times. The chain employs TRBV7-9 and TRBJ1-2; D is undetermined. Germline assignment: CDR1 SEHNR and CDR2 FQNEAQ (reference sequence). Trimming removed 2 bases from V and 5 bases from J, with 12 bases in between. CDR3 length: 14 residues. The CDR3 region is CASSLTPPRYGYTF. In DNA form, the CDR3 reads TGTGCCAGCAGCTTAACCCCTCCCCGGTATGGCTACACCTTC.

The chain combines TRBV6-1 with TRBJ2-7, with D perhaps matching TRBD1 (6 bases). V was clipped by 6 bases and J by 2 bases, with 11 bases between them. The CDR3 runs to 13 residues. Looked up from germline, CDR1 is MNHNS and CDR2 is SASEGT. This CDR3 reads CASRDSMTYEQYF. In DNA, the CDR3 is TGTGCCAGCAGGGACAGTATGACCTACGAGCAGTACTTC.

The rearrangement uses TRBV11-3 and TRBJ2-1; the match to TRBD1 covers 8 bases. The V gene's germline CDR1 is SGHNT and CDR2 YENEEA. V lost 0 bases, J lost 16 bases, and 8 bases stayed unmatched. The CDR3 runs 13 residues. In DNA form, the CDR3 reads TGTGCCAGCAGCTTAGATCCCAGGGGGCGTCAATTCTTC. This gives the protein CASSLDPRGRQFF.

This clone was observed once. The chain has TRBV6-5 and TRBJ2-2; D is unresolved. Germline V gene lookup returns CDR1 MNHEY and CDR2 SVGAGI. This CDR3 is built from 15 residues. V was cut by 6 bases and J by 0 bases, with 11 bases left in between. CDR3 DNA sequence: TGTGCCAGCAGCCCTGATGAGGCGAACACCGGGGAGCTGTTTTTT. This gives the protein CASSPDEANTGELFF.

A single count supports this clone. The CDR3 nucleotides are TGTGCAAGTCGCTTAGTCCGACAGGGAGACGAATCGGCTAATGAAAAACTGTTTTTT. This translates into CASRLVRQGDESANEKLFF. The chain employs TRBV12-2 and TRBJ1-4; the table's D call, TRBD1, was not checked against the DNA. TRBV12-2 is marked as a pseudogene. The CDR3 consists of 19 residues.